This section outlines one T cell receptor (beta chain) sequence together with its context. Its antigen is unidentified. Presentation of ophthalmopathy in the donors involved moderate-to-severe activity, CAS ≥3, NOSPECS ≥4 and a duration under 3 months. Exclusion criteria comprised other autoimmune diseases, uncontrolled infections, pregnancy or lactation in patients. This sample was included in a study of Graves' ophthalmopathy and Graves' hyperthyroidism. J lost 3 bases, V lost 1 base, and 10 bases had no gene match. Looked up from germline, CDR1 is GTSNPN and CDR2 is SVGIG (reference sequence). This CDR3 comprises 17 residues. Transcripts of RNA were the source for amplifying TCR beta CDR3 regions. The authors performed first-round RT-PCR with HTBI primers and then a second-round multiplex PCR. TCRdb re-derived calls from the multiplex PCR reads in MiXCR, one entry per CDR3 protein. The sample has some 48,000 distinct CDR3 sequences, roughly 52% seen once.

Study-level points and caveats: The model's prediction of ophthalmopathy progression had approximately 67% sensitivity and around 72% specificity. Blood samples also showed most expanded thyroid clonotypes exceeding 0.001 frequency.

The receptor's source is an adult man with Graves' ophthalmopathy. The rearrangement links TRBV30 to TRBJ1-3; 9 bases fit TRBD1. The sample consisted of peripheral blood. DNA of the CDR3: TGTGCCTGGAGTGAATTCACAGGGGGCACAATTGGAAACACCATATATTTT. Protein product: CAWSEFTGGTIGNTIYF.